The 7 T cell receptor beta chains below were found in one sample sequenced in a study of T-cell reconstitution after alpha-beta-depleted transplantation in children. TCRbeta library preparation incorporated unique molecular identifiers. From the PCR reads, TCRdb called clonotypes with MiXCR, one entry per CDR3 protein. This sample has about 210,000 distinct CDR3 sequences, with approximately 15% found just once. The material was PBMCs, mostly from graft donor cells, obtained 360 days after TCRalphabeta/CD19-depleted stem cell transplant. The receptors were gathered from a male patient aged 2 to 10 who had a stem cell transplant for acute lymphoblastic leukemia, so the T cells may come from the graft donor.

The J gene is TRBJ1-2, the V gene TRBV7-9; D gene ambiguous. Trimming pared 4 bases from V and 2 bases from J, leaving 11 bases between. The CDR3 loop spans 14 amino acids. The germline CDR1 and CDR2 sequences are SEHNR and FQNEAQ (reference sequence). This chain's CDR3 is CASSSPGGNYGYTF. CDR3 in DNA: TGTGCCAGCAGCTCCCCAGGCGGGAACTATGGCTACACCTTC.

This clonotype was detected many times. The rearrangement uses TRBV4-2 and TRBJ1-5; D gene unclear. In germline, CDR1 is LGHNA, CDR2 YNFKEQ. The CDR3 totals 14 residues. Trimming left V 0 bases short and J 7 bases short, with 10 bases between. DNA for the CDR3: TGTGCCAGCAGCCAAGAAAAGGGTGGCCAGCCCCAGCATTTT. This codes for CASSQEKGGQPQHF.

Only one count was recorded for this clonotype. A read error may account for a junction end that differs from germline. J is TRBJ2-7 and V is TRBV3-1; perhaps TRBD1 as D (7 bases). CDR3 length equals 15 residues. Germline loops: CDR1 LGHDT, CDR2 YNNKEL (reference sequence). The CDR3 reads CATSHFRGVTYEQYF. CDR3 nucleotides: TGTGCCACCAGCCATTTCAGGGGGGTTACCTACGAGCAGTACTTC.

This sequence joins TRBV10-3 and TRBJ2-5; 8 nucleotides align to TRBD2. The CDR3 consists of 14 residues. Unmatched junction bases numbered 4, after V lost 5 bases and J lost 2 bases. The germline V gene encodes CDR1 ENHRY and CDR2 SYGVKD. CDR3 DNA sequence: TGTGCCATCAGTCTAGCGGGCCTGCAAGAGACCCAGTACTTC. It codes for CAISLAGLQETQYF.

This clonotype was seen many times. This chain uses TRBV7-3 with TRBJ2-5; D possibly matches TRBD1 or TRBD2 (5 bases each). The V end lost 5 bases, the J end lost 4 bases, and 11 bases lay between the germline ends. Per germline, CDR1 SGHTA and CDR2 FQGTGA. This CDR3 contains 13 residues. In DNA, the CDR3 is TGTGCCAGCAGCCCTATGAGGGGAGAGACCCAGTACTTC. The encoded protein is CASSPMRGETQYF.

This clonotype was observed a single time. The chain joins TRBV19 to TRBJ1-5; D might be TRBD1 (5 bases). Germline V gene data show CDR1 as LNHDA and CDR2 as SQIVND (reference sequence). This CDR3 is 12 amino acids long. The V gene lost 3 bases and the J gene lost 15 bases, with 15 bases spanning the gap. The CDR3 loop is CASSIGGTVRHF. DNA of the CDR3: TGTGCCAGTAGTATCGGCGGGACTGTGAGGCATTTT.

The chain links TRBV4-3 to TRBJ1-2, with D hard to call. The CDR3 has 15 amino acids. Germline values: CDR1 LGHNA, CDR2 YSLEER. The V gene lost 1 base and the J gene lost 1 base, with 10 bases spanning the gap. The CDR3 loop is CASSQAFTDNYGYTF. In DNA, the CDR3 is TGCGCCAGCAGCCAAGCTTTTACGGATAACTATGGCTACACCTTC.